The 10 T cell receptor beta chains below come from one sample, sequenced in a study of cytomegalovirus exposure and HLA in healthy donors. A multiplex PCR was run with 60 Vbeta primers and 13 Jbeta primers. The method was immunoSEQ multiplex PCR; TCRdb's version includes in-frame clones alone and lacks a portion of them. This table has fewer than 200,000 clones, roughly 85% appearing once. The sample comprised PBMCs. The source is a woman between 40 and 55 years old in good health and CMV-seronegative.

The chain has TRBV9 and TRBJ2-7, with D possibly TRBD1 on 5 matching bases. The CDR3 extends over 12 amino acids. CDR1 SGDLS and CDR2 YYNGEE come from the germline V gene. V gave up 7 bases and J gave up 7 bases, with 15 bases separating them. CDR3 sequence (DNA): TGTGCCAGCGGACACCCAACCGGGGAGCAGTACTTC. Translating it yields CASGHPTGEQYF.

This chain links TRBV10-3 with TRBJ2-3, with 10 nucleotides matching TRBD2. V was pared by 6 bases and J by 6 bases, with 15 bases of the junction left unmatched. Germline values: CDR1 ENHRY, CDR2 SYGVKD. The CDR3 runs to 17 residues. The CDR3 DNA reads TGTGCCATCAGCGGCCGGAGAGCGGGAGGGCCGGGGGATACGCAGTATTTT. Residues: CAISGRRAGGPGDTQYF.

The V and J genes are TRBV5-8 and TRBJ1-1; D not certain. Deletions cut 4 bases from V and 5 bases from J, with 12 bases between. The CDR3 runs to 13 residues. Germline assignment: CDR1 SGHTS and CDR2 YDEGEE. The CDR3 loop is CASSLLSWTEAFF. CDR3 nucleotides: TGTGCCAGCAGCCTTCTATCGTGGACTGAAGCTTTCTTT.

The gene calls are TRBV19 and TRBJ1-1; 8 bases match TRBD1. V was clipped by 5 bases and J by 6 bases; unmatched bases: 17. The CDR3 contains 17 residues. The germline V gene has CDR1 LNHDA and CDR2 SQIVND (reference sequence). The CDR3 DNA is TGTGCCAGTAGTCCCGGGAGACAGGGGTTAGGCGGCGCTGAAGCTTTCTTT. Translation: CASSPGRQGLGGAEAFF.

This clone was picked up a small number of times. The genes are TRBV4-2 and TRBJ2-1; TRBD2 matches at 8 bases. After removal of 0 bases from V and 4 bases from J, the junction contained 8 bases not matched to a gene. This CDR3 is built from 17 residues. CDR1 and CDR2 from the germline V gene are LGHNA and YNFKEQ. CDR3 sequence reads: CASSQDPITSGYNEQFF. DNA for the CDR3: TGTGCCAGCAGCCAAGATCCGATAACTAGCGGATACAATGAGCAGTTCTTC.

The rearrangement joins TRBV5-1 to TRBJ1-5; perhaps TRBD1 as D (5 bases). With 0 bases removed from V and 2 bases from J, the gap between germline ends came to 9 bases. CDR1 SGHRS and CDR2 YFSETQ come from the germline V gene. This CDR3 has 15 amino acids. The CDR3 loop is CASSLGGEGNQPQHF. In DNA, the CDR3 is TGCGCCAGCAGCTTGGGGGGGGAAGGCAATCAGCCCCAGCATTTT.

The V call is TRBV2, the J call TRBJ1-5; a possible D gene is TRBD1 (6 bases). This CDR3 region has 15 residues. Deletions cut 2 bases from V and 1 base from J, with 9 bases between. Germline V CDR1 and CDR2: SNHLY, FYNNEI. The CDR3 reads CASSERGLSNQPQHF. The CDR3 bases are TGTGCCAGCAGTGAAAGGGGGTTAAGCAATCAGCCCCAGCATTTT.

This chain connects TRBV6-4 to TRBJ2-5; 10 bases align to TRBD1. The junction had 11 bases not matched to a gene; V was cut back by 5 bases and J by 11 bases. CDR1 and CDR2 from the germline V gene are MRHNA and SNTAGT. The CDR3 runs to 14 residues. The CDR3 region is CASSYRTGGSFQYF. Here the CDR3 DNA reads TGTGCCAGCAGTTACCGGACAGGGGGTTCGTTTCAGTACTTC.

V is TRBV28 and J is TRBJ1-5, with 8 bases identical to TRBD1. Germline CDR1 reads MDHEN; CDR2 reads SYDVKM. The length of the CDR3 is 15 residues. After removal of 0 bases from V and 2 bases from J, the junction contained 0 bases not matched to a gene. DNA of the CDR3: TGTGCCAGCAGTTTATGGACAGGGGGCAATCAGCCCCAGCATTTT. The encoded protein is CASSLWTGGNQPQHF.

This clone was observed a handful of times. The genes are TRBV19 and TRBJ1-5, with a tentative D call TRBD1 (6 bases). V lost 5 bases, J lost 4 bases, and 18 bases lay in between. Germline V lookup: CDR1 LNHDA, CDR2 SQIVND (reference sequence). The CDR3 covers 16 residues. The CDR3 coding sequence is TGTGCCAGTAGTCGGTTCGATACAGGGACAAATCAGCCCCAGCATTTT. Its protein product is CASSRFDTGTNQPQHF.